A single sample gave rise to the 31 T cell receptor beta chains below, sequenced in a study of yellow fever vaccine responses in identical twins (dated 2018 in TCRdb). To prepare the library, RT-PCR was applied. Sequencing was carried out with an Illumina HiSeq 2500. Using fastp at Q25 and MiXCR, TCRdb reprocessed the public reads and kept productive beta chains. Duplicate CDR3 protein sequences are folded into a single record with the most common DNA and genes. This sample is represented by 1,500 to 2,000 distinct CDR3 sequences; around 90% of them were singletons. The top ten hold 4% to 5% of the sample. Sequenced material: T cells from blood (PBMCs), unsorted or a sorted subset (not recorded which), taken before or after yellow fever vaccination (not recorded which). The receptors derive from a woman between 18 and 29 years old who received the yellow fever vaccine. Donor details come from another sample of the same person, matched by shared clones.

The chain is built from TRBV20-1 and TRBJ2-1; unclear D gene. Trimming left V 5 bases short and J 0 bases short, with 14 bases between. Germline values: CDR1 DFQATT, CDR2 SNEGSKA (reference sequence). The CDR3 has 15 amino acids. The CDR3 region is CSAPKARGSYNEQFF. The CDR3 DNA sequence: TGCAGTGCTCCCAAAGCCCGAGGCTCCTACAATGAGCAGTTCTTC.

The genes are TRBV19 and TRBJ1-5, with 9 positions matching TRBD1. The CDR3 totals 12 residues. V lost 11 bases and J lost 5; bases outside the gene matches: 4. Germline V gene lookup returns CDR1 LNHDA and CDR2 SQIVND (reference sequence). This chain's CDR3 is CAETGGDQPQHF. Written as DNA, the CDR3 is TGTGCCGAGACAGGGGGGGATCAGCCCCAGCATTTT.

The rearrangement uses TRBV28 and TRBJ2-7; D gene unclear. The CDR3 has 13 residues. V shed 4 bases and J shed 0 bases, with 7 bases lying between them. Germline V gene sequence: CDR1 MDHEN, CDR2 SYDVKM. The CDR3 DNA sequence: TGTGCCAGCAGTTCACGGAGCTCCTACGAGCAGTACGTC. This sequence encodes CASSSRSSYEQYV.

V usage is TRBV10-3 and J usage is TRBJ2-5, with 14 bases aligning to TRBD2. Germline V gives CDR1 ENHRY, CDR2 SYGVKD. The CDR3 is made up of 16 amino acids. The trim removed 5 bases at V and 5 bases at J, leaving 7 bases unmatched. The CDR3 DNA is TGTGCCATCAGTAATGGACTAGCGGGAGGTGGGGAGACCCAGTACTTC. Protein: CAISNGLAGGGETQYF.

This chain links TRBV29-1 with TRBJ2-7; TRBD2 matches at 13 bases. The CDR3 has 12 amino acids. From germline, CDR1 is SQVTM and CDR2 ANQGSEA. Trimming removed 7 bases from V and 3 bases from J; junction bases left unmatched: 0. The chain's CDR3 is CSGTSGSYEQYF. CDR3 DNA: TGCAGCGGGACTAGCGGGAGCTACGAGCAGTACTTC.

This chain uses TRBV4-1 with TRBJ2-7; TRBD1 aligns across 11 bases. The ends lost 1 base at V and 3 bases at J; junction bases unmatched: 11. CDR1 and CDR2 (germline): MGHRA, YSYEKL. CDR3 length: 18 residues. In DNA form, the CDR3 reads TGCGCCAGCAGCCAAGCTGCAACCGGGACAGGGGGTCACTACGAGCAGTACGTC. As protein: CASSQAATGTGGHYEQYV.

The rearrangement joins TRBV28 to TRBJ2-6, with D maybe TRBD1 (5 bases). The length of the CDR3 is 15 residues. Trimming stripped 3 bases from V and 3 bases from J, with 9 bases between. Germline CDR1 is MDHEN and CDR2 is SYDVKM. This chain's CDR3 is CASSFPGIGANVLTF. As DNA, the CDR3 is TGTGCCAGCAGTTTTCCAGGGATTGGGGCCAACGTCCTGACTTTC.

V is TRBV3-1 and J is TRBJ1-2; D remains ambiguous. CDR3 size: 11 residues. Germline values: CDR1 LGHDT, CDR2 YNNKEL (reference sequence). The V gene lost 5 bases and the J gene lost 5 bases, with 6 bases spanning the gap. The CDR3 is CASSSVYGYTF. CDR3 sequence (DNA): TGTGCCAGCAGCTCAGTTTATGGCTACACCTTC.

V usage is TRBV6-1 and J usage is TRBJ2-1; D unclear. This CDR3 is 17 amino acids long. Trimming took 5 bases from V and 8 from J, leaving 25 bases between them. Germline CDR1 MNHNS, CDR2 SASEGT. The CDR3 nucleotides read TGTGCCAGCAGTCCCCCCGCCCCCGGATTTCCCTTAGATGAGCAGTTCTTC. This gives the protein CASSPPAPGFPLDEQFF.

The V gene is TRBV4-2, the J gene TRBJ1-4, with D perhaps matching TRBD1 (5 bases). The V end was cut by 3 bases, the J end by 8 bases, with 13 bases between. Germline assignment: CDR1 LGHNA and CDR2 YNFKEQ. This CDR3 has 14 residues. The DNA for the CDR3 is TGTGCCAGCAGCCAGCCAGAGAGGGGCGAAAAACTGTTTTTT. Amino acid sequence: CASSQPERGEKLFF.

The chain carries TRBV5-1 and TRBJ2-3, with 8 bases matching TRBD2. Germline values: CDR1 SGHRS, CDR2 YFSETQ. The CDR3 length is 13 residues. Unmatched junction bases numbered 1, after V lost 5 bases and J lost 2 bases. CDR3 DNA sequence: TGCGCCAGCAGGCGGGGGGACACAGATACGCAGTATTTT. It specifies CASRRGDTDTQYF.

The CDR3 DNA is TGTGCCAGCAGCCAAGAACGCCCAGGTGGCCCCTATAATTCACCCCTCCACTTT. The encoded protein is CASSQERPGGPYNSPLHF. The chain uses TRBV4-2 and TRBJ1-6, with D unclear. V was pared by 0 bases and J by 2 bases, with 14 bases between. CDR3 length equals 18 residues. Germline CDR1 and CDR2: LGHNA and YNFKEQ.

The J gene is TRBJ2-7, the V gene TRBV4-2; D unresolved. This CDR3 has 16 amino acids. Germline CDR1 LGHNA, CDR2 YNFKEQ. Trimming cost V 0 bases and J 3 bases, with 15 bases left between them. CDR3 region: CASSQDHPGSGYEQYF. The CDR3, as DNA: TGTGCCAGCAGCCAAGATCACCCCGGGTCCGGCTACGAGCAGTACTTC.

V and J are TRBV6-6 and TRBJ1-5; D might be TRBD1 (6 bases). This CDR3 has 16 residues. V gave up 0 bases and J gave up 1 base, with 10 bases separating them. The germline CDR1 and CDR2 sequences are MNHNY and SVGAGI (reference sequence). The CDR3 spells CASSYSWTDSNQPQHF. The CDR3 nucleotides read TGTGCCAGCAGTTACTCCTGGACAGACAGCAATCAGCCCCAGCATTTT.

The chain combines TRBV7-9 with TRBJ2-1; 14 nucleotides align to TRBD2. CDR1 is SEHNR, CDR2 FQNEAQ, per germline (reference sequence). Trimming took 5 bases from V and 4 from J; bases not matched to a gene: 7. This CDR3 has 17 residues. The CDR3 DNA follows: TGTGCCAGCAGCCAGGGACTAGCGGGAGCCAGATACAATGAGCAGTTCTTC. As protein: CASSQGLAGARYNEQFF.

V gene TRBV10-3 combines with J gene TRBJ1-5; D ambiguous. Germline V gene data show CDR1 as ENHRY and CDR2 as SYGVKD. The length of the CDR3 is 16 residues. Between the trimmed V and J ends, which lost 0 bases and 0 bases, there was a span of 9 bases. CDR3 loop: CAISESAGRSNQPQHF. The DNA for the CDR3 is TGTGCCATCAGTGAGTCAGCAGGCCGTAGCAATCAGCCCCAGCATTTT.

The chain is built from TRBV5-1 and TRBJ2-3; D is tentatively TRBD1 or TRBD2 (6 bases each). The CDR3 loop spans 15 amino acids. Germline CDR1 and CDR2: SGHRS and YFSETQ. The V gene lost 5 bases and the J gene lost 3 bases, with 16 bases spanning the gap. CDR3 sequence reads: CASRRGDMVTDTQYF. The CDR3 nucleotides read TGCGCCAGCAGGAGGGGGGACATGGTAACAGATACGCAGTATTTT.

Written as DNA, the CDR3 is TGTGCCACCAGCAGAGAGGACGGTGATCAGCCCCAGCATTTT. As protein: CATSREDGDQPQHF. The J gene is TRBJ1-5, the V gene TRBV15, with D unresolved. This CDR3 comprises 14 residues. Germline V gene sequence: CDR1 LNHNV, CDR2 YYDKDF (reference sequence). Trimming took 0 bases from V and 5 from J, leaving 8 bases between them.

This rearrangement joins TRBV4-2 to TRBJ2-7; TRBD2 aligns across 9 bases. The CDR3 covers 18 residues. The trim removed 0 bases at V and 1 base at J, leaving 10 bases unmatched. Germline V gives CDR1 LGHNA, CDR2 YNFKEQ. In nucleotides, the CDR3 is TGTGCCAGCAGCCAAGATGAGAGTAGCGGGGGTTATTCCTACGAGCAGTACTTC. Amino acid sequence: CASSQDESSGGYSYEQYF.

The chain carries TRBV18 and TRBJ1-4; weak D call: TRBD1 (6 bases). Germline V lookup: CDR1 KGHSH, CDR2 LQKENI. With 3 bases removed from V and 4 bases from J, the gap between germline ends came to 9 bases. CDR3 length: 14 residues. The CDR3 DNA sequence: TGTGCCAGCTCACCGGACAGACTTAATGAAAAACTGTTTTTT. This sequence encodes CASSPDRLNEKLFF.

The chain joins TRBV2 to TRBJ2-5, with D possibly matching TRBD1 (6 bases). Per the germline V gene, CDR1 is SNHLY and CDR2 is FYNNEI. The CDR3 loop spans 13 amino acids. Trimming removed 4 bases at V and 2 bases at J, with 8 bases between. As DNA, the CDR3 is TGTGCCAGCAGTGTCACAGGGCAAGAGACCCAGTACTTC. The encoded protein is CASSVTGQETQYF.

The CDR3: CASSDSGTILTDTQYF. The CDR3 region has the DNA TGTGCCAGCAGCGATTCCGGGACTATTCTAACAGATACGCAGTATTTT. This chain connects TRBV11-1 to TRBJ2-3, with 7 bases identical to TRBD2. The CDR3 contains 16 residues. With 5 bases clipped from V and 3 bases from J, the junction kept 11 bases outside the gene matches. Germline assignment: CDR1 SGHAT and CDR2 FQDESV (reference sequence).

The CDR3 bases are TGTGCCAGCAGCGGCCAGGACAGCTCCTATAATTCACCCCTCCACTTT. This translates into CASSGQDSSYNSPLHF. J is TRBJ1-6 and V is TRBV7-9; tentative D call: TRBD1 (6 bases). CDR1 and CDR2 from the germline V gene are SEHNR and FQNEAQ (reference sequence). V was pared by 5 bases and J by 0 bases, with 11 bases between. This CDR3 spans 16 amino acids.

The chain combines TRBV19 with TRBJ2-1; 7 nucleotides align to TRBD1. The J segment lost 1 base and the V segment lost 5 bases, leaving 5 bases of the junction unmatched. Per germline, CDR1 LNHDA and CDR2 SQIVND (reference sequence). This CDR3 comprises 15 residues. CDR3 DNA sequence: TGTGCCAGTAGTCTTAGACAGGGTTCCTACAATGAGCAGTTCTTC. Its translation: CASSLRQGSYNEQFF. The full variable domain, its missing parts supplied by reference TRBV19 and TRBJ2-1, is DGGITQSPKYLFRKEGQNVTLSCEQNLNHDAMYWYRQDPGQGLRLIYYSQIVNDFQKGDIAEGYSVSREKKESFPLTVTSAQKNPTAFYLCASSLRQGSYNEQFFGPGTRLTVL.

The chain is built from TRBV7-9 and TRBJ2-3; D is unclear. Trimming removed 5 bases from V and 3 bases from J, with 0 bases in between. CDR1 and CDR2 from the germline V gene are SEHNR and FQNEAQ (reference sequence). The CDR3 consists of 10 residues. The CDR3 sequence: CASSTDTQYF. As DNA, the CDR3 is TGTGCCAGCAGCACAGATACGCAGTATTTT.

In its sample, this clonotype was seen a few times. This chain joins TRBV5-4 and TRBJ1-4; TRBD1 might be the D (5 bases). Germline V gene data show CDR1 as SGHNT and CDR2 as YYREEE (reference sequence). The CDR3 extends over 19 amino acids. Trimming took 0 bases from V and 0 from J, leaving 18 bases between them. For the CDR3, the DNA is TGTGCCAGCAGCTTGGCTTTCGGCAGGGACCTTGCAACTAATGAAAAACTGTTTTTT. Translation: CASSLAFGRDLATNEKLFF.

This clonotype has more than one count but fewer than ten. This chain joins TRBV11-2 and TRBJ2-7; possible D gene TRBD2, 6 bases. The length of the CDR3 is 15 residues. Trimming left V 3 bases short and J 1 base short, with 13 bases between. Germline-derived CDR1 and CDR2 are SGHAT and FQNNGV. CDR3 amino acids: CASSFLASESYEQYF. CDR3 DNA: TGTGCCAGCAGCTTTCTCGCTAGCGAATCCTACGAGCAGTACTTC.

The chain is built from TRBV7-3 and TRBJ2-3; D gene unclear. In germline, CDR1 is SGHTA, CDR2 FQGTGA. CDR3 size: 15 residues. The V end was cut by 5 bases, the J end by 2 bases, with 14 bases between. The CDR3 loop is CASSHRSENTDTQYF. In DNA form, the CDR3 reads TGTGCCAGCAGCCACCGATCAGAGAACACAGATACGCAGTATTTT.

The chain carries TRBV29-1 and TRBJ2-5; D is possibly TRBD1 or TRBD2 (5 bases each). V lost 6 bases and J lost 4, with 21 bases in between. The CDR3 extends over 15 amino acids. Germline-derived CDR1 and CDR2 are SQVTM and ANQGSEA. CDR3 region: CSVGLTPIGTETQYF. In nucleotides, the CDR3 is TGCAGCGTGGGCTTGACACCCATCGGGACAGAGACCCAGTACTTC.

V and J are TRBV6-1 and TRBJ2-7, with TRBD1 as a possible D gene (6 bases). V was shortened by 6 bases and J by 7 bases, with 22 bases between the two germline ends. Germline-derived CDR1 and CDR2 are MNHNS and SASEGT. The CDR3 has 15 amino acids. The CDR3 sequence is CASRGSGHPPWEQYF. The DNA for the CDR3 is TGTGCCAGCAGGGGGTCGGGACACCCTCCGTGGGAGCAGTACTTC.

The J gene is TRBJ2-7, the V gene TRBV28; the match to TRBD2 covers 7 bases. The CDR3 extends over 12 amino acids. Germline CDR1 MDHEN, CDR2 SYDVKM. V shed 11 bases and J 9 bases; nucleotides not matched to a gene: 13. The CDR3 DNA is TGTGCCGCCAGCAGTCTCGGGAGGTGGCAGTACTTC. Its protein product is CAASSLGRWQYF.